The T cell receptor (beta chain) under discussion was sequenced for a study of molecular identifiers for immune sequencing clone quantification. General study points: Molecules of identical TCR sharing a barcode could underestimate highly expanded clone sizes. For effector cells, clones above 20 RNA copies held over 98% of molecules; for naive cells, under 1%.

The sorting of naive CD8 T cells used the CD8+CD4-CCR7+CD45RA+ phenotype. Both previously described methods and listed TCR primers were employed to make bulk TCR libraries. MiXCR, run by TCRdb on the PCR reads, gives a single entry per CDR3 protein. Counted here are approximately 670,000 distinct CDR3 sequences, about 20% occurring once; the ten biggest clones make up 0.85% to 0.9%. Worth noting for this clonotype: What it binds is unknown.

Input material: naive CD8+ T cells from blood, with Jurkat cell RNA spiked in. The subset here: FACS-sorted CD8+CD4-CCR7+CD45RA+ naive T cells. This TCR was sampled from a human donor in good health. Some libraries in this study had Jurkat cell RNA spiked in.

CDR3 sequence: CASSLSAFREAVETQYF. CDR3 bases: TGTGCCAGCAGCCTAAGCGCGTTCCGGGAGGCAGTAGAGACCCAGTACTTC. The V gene is TRBV3-1, the J gene TRBJ2-5, with 7 bases that match TRBD2. The CDR3 extends over 17 amino acids. The germline V gene has CDR1 LGHDT and CDR2 YNNKEL (reference sequence). Trimming cost V 4 bases and J 4 bases; bases outside gene matches: 15.